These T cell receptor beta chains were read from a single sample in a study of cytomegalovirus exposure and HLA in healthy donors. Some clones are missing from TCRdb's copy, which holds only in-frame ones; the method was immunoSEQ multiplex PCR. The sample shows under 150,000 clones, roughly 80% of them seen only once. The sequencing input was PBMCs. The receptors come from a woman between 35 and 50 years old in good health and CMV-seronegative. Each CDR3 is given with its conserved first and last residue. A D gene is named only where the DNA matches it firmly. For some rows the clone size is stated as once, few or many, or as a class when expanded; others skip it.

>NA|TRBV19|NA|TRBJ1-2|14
TGTGCCAGTAGTATCGTCCCCCAGGGGTCTGGCTACACCTTC
CASSIVPQGSGYTF
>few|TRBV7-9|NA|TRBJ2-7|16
TGTGCCAGCAGCATTAGCCCAGACAGTTCCTCCTACGAGCAGTACTTC
CASSISPDSSSYEQYF
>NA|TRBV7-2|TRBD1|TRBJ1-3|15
TGTGCCAGCAGCGCGACGACAGGGGCCGGAAACACCATATATTTT
CASSATTGAGNTIYF
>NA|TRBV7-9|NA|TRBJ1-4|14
TGTGCCAGCAGCTTTGCAGGGCGTGAGGAAAAACTGTTTTTT
CASSFAGREEKLFF
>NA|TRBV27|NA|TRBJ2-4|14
TGTGCCAGCAGTTTGAGCAGGGGGGTAAACATTCAGTACTTC
CASSLSRGVNIQYF
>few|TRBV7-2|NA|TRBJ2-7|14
TGTGCCAGCAGCCCTACCCGGGGCTCCTACGAGCAGTACTTC
CASSPTRGSYEQYF
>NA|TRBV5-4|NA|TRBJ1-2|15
TGTGCCAGCAGCTATCCGACAGGAGCTAACTATGGCTACACCTTC
CASSYPTGANYGYTF
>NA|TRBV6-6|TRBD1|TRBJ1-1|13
TGTGCCACTTCGGACAGGCTCGACACTGAAGCTTTCTTT
CATSDRLDTEAFF
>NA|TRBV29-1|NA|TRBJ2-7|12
TGCAGCGTTGTCAGGGATAGCCACGAGCAGTACTTC
CSVVRDSHEQYF
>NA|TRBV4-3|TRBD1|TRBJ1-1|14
TGCGCCAGCAGACGACAGGGGCGAGATCCTGGGGCTTTCTTT
CASRRQGRDPGAFF
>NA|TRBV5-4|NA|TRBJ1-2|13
TGTGCCATCCGGGACGGACAGAACTATGGCTACACCTTC
CAIRDGQNYGYTF
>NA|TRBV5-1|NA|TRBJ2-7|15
TGCGCCAGCAGCTCCACAGGGTTGAGTTCCTACGAGCAGTACTTC
CASSSTGLSSYEQYF
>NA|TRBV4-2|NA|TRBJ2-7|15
TGTGCCAGCAGCCAAGATGACAGTTCCACCTACGAGCAGTACTTC
CASSQDDSSTYEQYF
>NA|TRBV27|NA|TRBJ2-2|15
TGTGCCAGCAGCGATGGTACTACTTACACCGGGGAGCTGTTTTTT
CASSDGTTYTGELFF
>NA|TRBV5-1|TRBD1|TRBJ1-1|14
TGCGCCAGCAGCTTGGAGGGACAGGGGACTGAAGCTTTCTTT
CASSLEGQGTEAFF
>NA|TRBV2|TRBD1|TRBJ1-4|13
TGTGCCAGCAGGGGACAGGGACCCAGAAAACTGTTTTTT
CASRGQGPRKLFF
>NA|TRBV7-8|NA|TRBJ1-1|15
TGTGCCAGCAGCCCCCTTTGGAGTCCGAACACTGAAGCTTTCTTT
CASSPLWSPNTEAFF
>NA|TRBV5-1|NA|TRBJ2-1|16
TGCGCCAGCATGGTGGGGCGGCAGGGATCCTACAATGAGCAGTTCTTC
CASMVGRQGSYNEQFF
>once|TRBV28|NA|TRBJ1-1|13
TGTGCCAGCAGGGGCAGTGCCAATTCGGGGGCTTTCTTT
CASRGSANSGAFF
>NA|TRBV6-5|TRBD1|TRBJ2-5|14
TGTGCCAGCAGACCCGACAGGGGTGGGGAGACCCAGTACTTC
CASRPDRGGETQYF
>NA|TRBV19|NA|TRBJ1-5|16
TGTGCCAGTAGCAGCCCGGGAGCTTATAGCAATCAGCCCCAGCATTTT
CASSSPGAYSNQPQHF
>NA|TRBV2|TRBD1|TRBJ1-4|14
TGTGCCAGCAGTGCGGGACAGGGTCGTGAAAAACTGTTTTTT
CASSAGQGREKLFF
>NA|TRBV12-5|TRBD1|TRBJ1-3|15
TGTGCTAGTGGTACCGACAGGGTGGGCGGAAACACCATATATTTT
CASGTDRVGGNTIYF
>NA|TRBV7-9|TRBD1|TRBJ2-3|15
TGTGCCAGCAGCCACGGACAGGGATACACAGATACGCAGTATTTT
CASSHGQGYTDTQYF
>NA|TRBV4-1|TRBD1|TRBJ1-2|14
TGCGCCAGCAGCGCCCGGGACAGGGGCTATGGCTACACCTTC
CASSARDRGYGYTF
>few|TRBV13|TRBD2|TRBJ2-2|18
TGTGCCAGCTCGACCGCGGGACTAGCGGGAGAGAACACCGGGGAGCTGTTTTTT
CASSTAGLAGENTGELFF
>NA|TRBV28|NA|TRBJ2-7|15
TGTGCCAGCAGTTGGAGGGGGGGGTTGGTCTACGAGCAGTACTTC
CASSWRGGLVYEQYF
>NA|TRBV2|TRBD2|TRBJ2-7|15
TGTGCCAGCAGCGATCTAGCGGGAGTGGAGTACGAGCAGTACTTC
CASSDLAGVEYEQYF
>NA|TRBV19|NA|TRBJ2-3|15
TGTGCCAGTAGTATAGACAGGGGTGGCACAGATACGCAGTATTTT
CASSIDRGGTDTQYF
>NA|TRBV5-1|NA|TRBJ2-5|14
TGCGCCAGCAACAGCGGGCGGGTCCAAGAGACCCAGTACTTC
CASNSGRVQETQYF
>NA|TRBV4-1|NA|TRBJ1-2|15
TGCGCCAGCAGCCAAGATCTGGGGCCCCTATATGGCTACACCTTC
CASSQDLGPLYGYTF
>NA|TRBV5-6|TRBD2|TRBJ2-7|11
TGTGCCAGCAGCATAGGACTAGTTCAGTACTTC
CASSIGLVQYF
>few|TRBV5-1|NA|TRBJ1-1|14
TGCGCCAGCAGCTCGACAGCGGGAAACACTGAAGCTTTCTTT
CASSSTAGNTEAFF
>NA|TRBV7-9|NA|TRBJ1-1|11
TGTGCCAGCAGCTTAGTGAGTGAAGCTTTCTTT
CASSLVSEAFF
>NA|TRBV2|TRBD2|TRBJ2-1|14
TGTGCCAGCAGGAGCGGGGGGGACTACAATGAGCAGTTCTTC
CASRSGGDYNEQFF
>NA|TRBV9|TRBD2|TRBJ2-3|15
TGTGCCAGCAGCCCAAGCGGGGGGGAAGCAGATACGCAGTATTTT
CASSPSGGEADTQYF
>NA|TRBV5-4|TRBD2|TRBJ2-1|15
TGTGCCAGCAGCGAGGTGGCGGGAGGGTACAATGAGCAGTTCTTC
CASSEVAGGYNEQFF
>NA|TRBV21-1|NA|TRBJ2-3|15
TGTGCCAGCAGCGCCCAGGACAGACCCGTCGATACGCAGTATTTT
CASSAQDRPVDTQYF
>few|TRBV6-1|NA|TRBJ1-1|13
TGTGCCAGCAGCCACAGGGATCACACTGAAGCTTTCTTT
CASSHRDHTEAFF
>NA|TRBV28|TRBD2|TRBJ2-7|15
TGTGCCAGCAGGATTACCGGGACTAGCGTCTACGAGCAGTACTTC
CASRITGTSVYEQYF
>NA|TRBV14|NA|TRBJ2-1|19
TGTGCCAGCAGCCAAGAGTGGGGGGGAGACAGGAGCTCCTACAATGAGCAGTTCTTC
CASSQEWGGDRSSYNEQFF
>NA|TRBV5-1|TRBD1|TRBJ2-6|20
TGCGCCAGCAGCTTGGCCCGAGGGACAGGGGTAAGCTCTGGGGCCAACGTCCTGACTTTC
CASSLARGTGVSSGANVLTF
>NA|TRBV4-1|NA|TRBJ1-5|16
TGCGCCAGCAGCCAATGGTCAAAGGGGAGCAATCAGCCCCAGCATTTT
CASSQWSKGSNQPQHF
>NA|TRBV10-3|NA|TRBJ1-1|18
TGTGCCATCAGTCAGAGGGAAACGGGCAGGACCACAAACACTGAAGCTTTCTTT
CAISQRETGRTTNTEAFF
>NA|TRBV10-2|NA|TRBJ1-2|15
TGCGCCAGCAGTGAGGCGTTTGACAGCAACTATGGCTACACCTTC
CASSEAFDSNYGYTF
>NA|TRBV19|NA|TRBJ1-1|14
TGTGCCAGTAGGTTGGACACGGGGAACACTGAAGCTTTCTTT
CASRLDTGNTEAFF
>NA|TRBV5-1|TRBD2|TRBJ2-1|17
TGCGCCAGCAGCCCCCCCGTGCTAGCGGGAGGGTGGAATGAGCAGTTCTTC
CASSPPVLAGGWNEQFF
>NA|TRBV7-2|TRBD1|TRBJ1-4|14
TGTGCCAGCAGCTCCGACAGGGCGCAGGAAAAACTGTTTTTT
CASSSDRAQEKLFF
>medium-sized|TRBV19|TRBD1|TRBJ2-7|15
TGTGCCACCGAAGCCGGGACAGGGCTTCCCTACGAGCAGTACTTC
CATEAGTGLPYEQYF
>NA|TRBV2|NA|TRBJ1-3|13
TGTGCCAGCATGGAGGACTCTGGAAACACCATATATTTT
CASMEDSGNTIYF
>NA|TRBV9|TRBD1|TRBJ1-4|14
TGTGCCAGCAGCGAACAGGGGTCTAATGAAAAACTGTTTTTT
CASSEQGSNEKLFF
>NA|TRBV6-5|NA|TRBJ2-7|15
TGTGCCAGCAGTCCCCGATGGACAGCCACCTACGAGCAGTACTTC
CASSPRWTATYEQYF
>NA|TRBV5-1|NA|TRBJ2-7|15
TGCGCCAGCAGCCGGCTGACTGAGAGCTCCTACGAGCAGTACTTC
CASSRLTESSYEQYF
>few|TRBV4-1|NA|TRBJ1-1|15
TGCGCCAGCAGCCAAGGAGGAAGAATGAACACTGAAGCTTTCTTT
CASSQGGRMNTEAFF
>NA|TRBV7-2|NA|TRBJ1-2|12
TGTGCCAGCAGCTTAAAAATCGCGGGCTACACCTTC
CASSLKIAGYTF
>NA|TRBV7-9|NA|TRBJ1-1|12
TGTGCCAGCAGCTTAGTCGGGATCGAAGCTTTCTTT
CASSLVGIEAFF
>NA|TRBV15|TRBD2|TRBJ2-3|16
TGTGCCACCAGCGGTCTAGCGGGGGAGCTCACAGATACGCAGTATTTT
CATSGLAGELTDTQYF
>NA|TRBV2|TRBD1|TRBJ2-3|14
TGTGCCAGCAGGCTCGACAGGGGTGCAGATACGCAGTATTTT
CASRLDRGADTQYF
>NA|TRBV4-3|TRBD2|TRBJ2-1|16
TGCGCCAGCCGCCACTACCTAGCGGGGGGATCGAATGAGCAGTTCTTC
CASRHYLAGGSNEQFF